This T cell receptor (beta chain) stems from a study of T cells in Graves' hyperthyroidism and ophthalmopathy. Findings and caveats of the study: A model of 13 V-J pairs discriminated ophthalmopathy from stable hyperthyroidism. Before onset, ophthalmopathy was predicted by the model a median roughly 6.8 months earlier. Expanded thyroid clonotypes (above 0.001) were mostly also found in blood.

Remarks on this clonotype: What it binds is unknown.

Investigators excluded patients with uncontrolled infection, other autoimmune disease, pregnancy or lactation. The germline V and J ends were trimmed by 0 bases and 0 bases, with 12 bases remaining between them. The germline CDR1 and CDR2 sequences are GTSNPN and SVGIG (reference sequence). This CDR3 has 16 residues. Amplification yielded TCR beta CDR3 regions, with RNA transcripts as the source. The HTBI primer set served for first-round RT-PCR of the TCR CDR3. MiXCR, applied by TCRdb to the multiplex PCR reads, yields one record per CDR3 protein. The profile shows 530,000 or so distinct CDR3 sequences, approximately 17% of them singletons.

This chain links TRBV30 with TRBJ2-4, with no clear D. Sequenced material: blood. The TCR originated in a woman aged 18-30 years with Graves' ophthalmopathy. This chain's CDR3 is CAWSVVYPLAKNIQYF. The CDR3 nucleotides read TGTGCCTGGAGTGTTGTCTACCCGTTAGCCAAAAACATTCAGTACTTC.